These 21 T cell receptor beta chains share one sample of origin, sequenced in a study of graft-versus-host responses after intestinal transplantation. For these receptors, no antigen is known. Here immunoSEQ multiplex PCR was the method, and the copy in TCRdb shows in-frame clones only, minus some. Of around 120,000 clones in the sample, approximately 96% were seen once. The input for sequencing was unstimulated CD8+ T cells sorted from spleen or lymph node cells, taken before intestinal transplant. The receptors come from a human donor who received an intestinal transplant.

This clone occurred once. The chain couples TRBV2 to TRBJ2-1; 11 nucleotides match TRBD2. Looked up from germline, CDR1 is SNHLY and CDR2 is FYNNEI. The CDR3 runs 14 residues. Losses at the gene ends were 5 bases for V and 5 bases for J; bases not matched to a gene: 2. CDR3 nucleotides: TGTGCCAGCAGTCAACTAGCGGGAGACAATGAGCAGTTCTTC. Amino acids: CASSQLAGDNEQFF.

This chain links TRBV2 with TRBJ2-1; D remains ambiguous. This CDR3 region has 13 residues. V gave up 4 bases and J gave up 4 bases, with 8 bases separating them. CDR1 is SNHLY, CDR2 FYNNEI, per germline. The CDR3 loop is CASSATNYNEQFF. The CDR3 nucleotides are TGTGCCAGCAGTGCCACAAATTACAATGAGCAGTTCTTC.

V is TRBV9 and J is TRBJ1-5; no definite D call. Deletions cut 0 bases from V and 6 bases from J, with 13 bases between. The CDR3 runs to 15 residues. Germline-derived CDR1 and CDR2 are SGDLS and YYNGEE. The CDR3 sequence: CASSVDGLVGQPQHF. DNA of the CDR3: TGTGCCAGCAGCGTAGACGGGCTGGTCGGTCAGCCCCAGCATTTT.

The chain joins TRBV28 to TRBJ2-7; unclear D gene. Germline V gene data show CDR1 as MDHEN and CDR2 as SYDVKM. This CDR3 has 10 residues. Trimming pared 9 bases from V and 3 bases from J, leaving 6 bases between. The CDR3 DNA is TGTGCCAGGGCCAACTACGAGCAGTACTTC. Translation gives CARANYEQYF.

In DNA form, the CDR3 reads TGTGCTAGTGGTTGGGGACAGGGGGTATCGGCCCAGTACTTC. Amino acid sequence: CASGWGQGVSAQYF. The chain combines TRBV12-5 with TRBJ2-5; 11 nucleotides match TRBD1. The V gene end was trimmed by 4 bases and the J gene end by 9 bases; junction bases not matched to a gene: 7. CDR3 length equals 14 residues. Germline CDR1 reads LGHNT; CDR2 reads FRNRAP. The complete variable domain, with remaining parts taken from reference TRBV12-5 and TRBJ2-5, reads DARVTQTPRHKVTEMGQEVTMRCQPILGHNTVFWYRQTMMQGLELLAYFRNRAPLDDSGMPKDRFSAEMPDATLATLKIQPSEPRDSAVYFCASGWGQGVSAQYFGPGTRLLVL.

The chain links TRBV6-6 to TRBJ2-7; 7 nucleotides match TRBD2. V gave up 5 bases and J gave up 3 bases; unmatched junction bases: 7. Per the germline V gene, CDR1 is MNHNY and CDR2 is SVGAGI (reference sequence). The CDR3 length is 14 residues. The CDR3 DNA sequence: TGTGCCAGCAGTGCATGGGGGGGGGACTACGAGCAGTACTTC. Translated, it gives CASSAWGGDYEQYF.

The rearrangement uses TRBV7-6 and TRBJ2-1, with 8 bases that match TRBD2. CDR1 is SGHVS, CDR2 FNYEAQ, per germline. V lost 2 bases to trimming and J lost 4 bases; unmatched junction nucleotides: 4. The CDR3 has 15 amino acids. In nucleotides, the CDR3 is TGTGCCAGCAGCTTACGGGGACTAGGGTACAATGAGCAGTTCTTC. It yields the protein CASSLRGLGYNEQFF.

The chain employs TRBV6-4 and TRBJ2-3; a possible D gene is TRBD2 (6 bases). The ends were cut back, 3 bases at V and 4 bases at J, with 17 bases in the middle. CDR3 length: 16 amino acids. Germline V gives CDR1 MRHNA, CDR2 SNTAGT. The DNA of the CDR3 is TGTGCCAGCAGTGAGGTGGGCGGGATGAGGGCAGATACGCAGTATTTT. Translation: CASSEVGGMRADTQYF.

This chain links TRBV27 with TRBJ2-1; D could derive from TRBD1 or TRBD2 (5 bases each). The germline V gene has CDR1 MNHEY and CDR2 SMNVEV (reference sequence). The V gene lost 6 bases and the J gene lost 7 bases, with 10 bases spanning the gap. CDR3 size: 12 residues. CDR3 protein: CASSKGRNEQFF. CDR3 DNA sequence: TGTGCCAGCAGCAAGGGACGGAATGAGCAGTTCTTC.

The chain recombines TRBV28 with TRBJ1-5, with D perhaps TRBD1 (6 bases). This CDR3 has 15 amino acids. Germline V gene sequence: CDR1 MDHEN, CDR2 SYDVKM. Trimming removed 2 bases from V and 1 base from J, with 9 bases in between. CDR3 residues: CASSLTGGSNQPQHF. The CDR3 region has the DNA TGTGCCAGCAGTTTAACGGGGGGCAGCAATCAGCCCCAGCATTTT. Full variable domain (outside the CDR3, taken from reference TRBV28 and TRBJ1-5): DVKVTQSSRYLVKRTGEKVFLECVQDMDHENMFWYRQDPGLGLRLIYFSYDVKMKEKGDIPEGYSVSREKKERFSLILESASTNQTSMYLCASSLTGGSNQPQHFGDGTRLSIL.

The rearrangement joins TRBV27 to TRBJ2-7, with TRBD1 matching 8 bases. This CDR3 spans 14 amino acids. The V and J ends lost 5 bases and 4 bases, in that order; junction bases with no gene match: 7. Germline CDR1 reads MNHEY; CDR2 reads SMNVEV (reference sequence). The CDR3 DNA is TGTGCCAGCAGTACCGGACAGGGTTCTTACGAGCAGTACTTC. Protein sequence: CASSTGQGSYEQYF.

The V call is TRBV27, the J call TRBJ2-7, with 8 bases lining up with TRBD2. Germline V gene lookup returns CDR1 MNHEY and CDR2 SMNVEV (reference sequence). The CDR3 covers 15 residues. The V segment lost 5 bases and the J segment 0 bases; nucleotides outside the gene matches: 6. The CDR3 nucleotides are TGTGCCAGCAGTCACGGGGGGGTAAACTCCTACGAGCAGTACTTC. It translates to CASSHGGVNSYEQYF.

The CDR3 coding sequence is TGCGCCAGCAGCTTGTGGGTAGGACTAGCGGAGTACAATGAGCAGTTCTTC. Translated, it gives CASSLWVGLAEYNEQFF. V usage is TRBV5-1 and J usage is TRBJ2-1, with TRBD2 matching over 10 bases. J lost 4 bases, V lost 1 base, and 8 bases had no gene match. This CDR3 region has 17 residues. Germline CDR1 reads SGHRS; CDR2 reads YFSETQ.

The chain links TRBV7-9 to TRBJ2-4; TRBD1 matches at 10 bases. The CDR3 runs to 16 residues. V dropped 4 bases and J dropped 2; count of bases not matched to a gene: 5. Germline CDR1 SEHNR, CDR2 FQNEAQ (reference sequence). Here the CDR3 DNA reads TGTGCCAGCAGCTCGACAGGGGGCTGGTCCAAAAACATTCAGTACTTC. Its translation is CASSSTGGWSKNIQYF.

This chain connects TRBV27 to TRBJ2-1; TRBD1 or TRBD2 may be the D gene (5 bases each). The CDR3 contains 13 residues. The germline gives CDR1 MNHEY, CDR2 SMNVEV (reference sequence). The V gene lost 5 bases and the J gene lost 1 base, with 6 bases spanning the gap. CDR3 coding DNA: TGTGCCAGCAGTGAGGGGTCCTACAATGAGCAGTTCTTC. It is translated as CASSEGSYNEQFF.

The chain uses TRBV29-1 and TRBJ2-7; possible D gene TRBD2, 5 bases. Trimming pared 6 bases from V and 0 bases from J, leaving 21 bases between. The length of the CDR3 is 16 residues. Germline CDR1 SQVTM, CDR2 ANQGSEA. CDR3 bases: TGCAGCGTACTAAGCCTGAAAGCGGAAAACTCCTACGAGCAGTACTTC. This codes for CSVLSLKAENSYEQYF.

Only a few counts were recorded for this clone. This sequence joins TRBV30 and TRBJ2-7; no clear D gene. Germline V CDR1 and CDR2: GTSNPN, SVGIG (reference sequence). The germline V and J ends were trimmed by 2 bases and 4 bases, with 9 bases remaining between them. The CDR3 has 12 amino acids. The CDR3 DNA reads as TGTGCCTGGAGTCTAAGCGTTTACGAGCAGTACTTC. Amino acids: CAWSLSVYEQYF.

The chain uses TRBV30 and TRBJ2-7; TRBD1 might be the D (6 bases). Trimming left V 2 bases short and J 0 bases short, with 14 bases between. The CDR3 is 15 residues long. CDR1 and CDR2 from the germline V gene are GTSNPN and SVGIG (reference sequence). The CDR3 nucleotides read TGTGCCTGGAGTTGGGGGACACTTCCCTCCTACGAGCAGTACTTC. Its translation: CAWSWGTLPSYEQYF.

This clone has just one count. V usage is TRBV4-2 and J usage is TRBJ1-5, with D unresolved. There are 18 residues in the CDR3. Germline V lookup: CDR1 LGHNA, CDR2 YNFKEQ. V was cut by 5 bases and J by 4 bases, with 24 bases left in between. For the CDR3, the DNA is TGTGCCAGCAGCGGCGCCCCTAGTACCACCGAACTAAATCAGCCCCAGCATTTT. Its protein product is CASSGAPSTTELNQPQHF.

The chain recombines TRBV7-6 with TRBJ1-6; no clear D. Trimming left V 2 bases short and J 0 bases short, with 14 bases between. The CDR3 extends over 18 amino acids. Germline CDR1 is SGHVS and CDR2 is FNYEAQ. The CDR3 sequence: CASSLNAQRDSYNSPLHF. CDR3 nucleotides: TGTGCCAGCAGCTTAAACGCCCAAAGGGACTCCTATAATTCACCCCTCCACTTT.

CDR3 nucleotides: TGTGCCACCAGCAGCTACCAAGACACCGGCGGTCACAATGAGCAGTTCTTC. It specifies CATSSYQDTGGHNEQFF. The chain couples TRBV15 to TRBJ2-1, with no clear D. In germline, CDR1 is LNHNV, CDR2 YYDKDF (reference sequence). CDR3 length equals 17 residues. V was clipped by 3 bases and J by 5 bases, with 20 bases between them.